This T cell receptor (beta chain) was sequenced during a study of T cell clusters in autoimmune cytopenias (dated by TCRdb to the late 2010s). In the study overall: Of the roughly 47 healthy donor controls, 22 were female, and the group had a mean age of 56 years and a median age of about 62 years. Per sample, TRB sequencing gave a median depth of roughly 50,000 reads and a median of about 2,300 distinct TRB clonotypes. In autoimmune cytopenia patients, peripheral blood TRB and IGH repertoires were sequenced during active disease and over treatment follow-up, together with healthy, CLL and autoimmune hepatitis controls. The goal of the study was to determine whether autoimmune cytopenia patients have a disease-specific immune repertoire signature that could serve as a blood-based biomarker. For primary cytopenia the controls were about 24 age-matched healthy donors, whereas for secondary cytopenia the controls were 11 to 15 age-matched CLL patients. Autoimmune hepatitis repertoires were compared with those of 20 to 25 age- and sex-matched healthy donors.

CDR1 and CDR2 are drawn from the germline V gene: MGHDK, SYGVNS. The CDR3 starts with the cysteine, ends with the phenylalanine, and has 12 residues. DNA was not recorded. TRB rearrangements were amplified by multiplex PCR using a touch-down protocol with TRB-A and TRB-B primer pools mixed in one tube. Illumina adapters and sample indices were attached to the amplicons through two consecutive PCR reactions using Phusion HS II polymerase. After gel purification with the NucleoSpin Gel and PCR Clean-up kit, the amplicons were quantified by Qubit and checked for quality on an Agilent 2100 Bioanalyzer. Libraries were sequenced on an Illumina MiSeq using 600-cycle, single-indexed, paired-end runs. The study's processing was this. MiXCR version 2.1.12, together with the default MiXCR reference library, was used to align and assemble the TRB reads. A clone was defined by each unique CDR3 nucleotide sequence, and the analysis included only productive sequences supported by at least two reads. Repertoire diversity was assessed by alpha-parameterized diversity profiles (alpha 0 to 5), including Shannon (alpha 1) and Simpson (alpha 2) indices, computed with an R script. The tcR package was used to compute combinatorial TRB VJ usage, and cohorts were compared on this usage by principal component analysis with ade4. GLIPH clustering of TCRbeta CDR3s was carried out on cohort pairs matched by age and read depth, and cluster frequencies were compared by Wilcoxon test. With the reads reprocessed by TCRdb, a single entry stands for each CDR3 protein sequence and no DNA is reported. The V and J calls were not made by the authors but by TCRdb's processing. This sample's table carries around 11,000 distinct CDR3 sequences. 4% to 5.5% of the sample is taken by the ten largest.

Concerning this clonotype: What this receptor recognizes is not known.

TRB amplification used 250 ng of peripheral blood genomic DNA, tens of thousands of genome equivalents, per sample. Beyond this particular receptor, the publication reports: The GLIPH analysis suggested a lack of physiological T cell clusters in primary autoimmune cytopenia patients, since around 50 clusters were exclusive to healthy donors whereas about 18 were exclusive to patients. Healthy donors showed almost three-fold more exclusive TRB clusters than active autoimmune hepatitis patients, consistent with an autoimmunity-wide signature. The T cell clusters were only ever defined in silico, so experimental validation of their functional role was still needed. The cluster-lack signature was not seen for secondary cytopenia versus CLL, apparently masked by the dominant lymphoma-associated repertoire. TRB repertoire shifts, with less even repertoires in secondary cytopenia and CLL, mostly reflected lymphoma bias rather than autoimmunity.

In addition, the sample was reused for a study of T cell repertoires in aging, cancer and after chemotherapy. Taken from the second paper: Donors were distributed across six age groups ranging from 30 or younger to 70 or older, with at least three individuals included per group. Control TCR repertoires from healthy donors were recorded across several months to years, and re-sampling revealed clear clonal overlap. The complete dataset included 8 million to 9.5 million TCR reads. Compared with age-matched healthy donors, untreated patients with hematological or solid cancers had significantly lower TCR diversity and higher clonality in blood. In healthy donors, the decline in TCR diversity with age was mainly due to loss of richness, whereas in cancer patients loss of evenness also played a role. In both cancer cohorts, the median generation probability rose over the chemotherapy interval, which suggests that the repertoire was reconstituted through rebound thymic output. According to the authors, the repertoire data do not allow conclusions to be drawn about immunological memory after chemotherapy. Peripheral blood TCR beta repertoires from healthy donors and cancer patients were profiled to examine immunoaging and T cell reconstitution after chemotherapy. The cohort comprised 200 to 250 cancer patients, 85 to 94 with hematological and 110 to 130 with solid cancers, plus 95 healthy donors as a reference group. TRB sequences were processed with MiXCR versions 2.12 and 3.0.5. Shannon diversity, evenness, clonality (one minus evenness), and alpha-parameterized diversity profiles from alpha 0 to 5 were included as repertoire metrics. The IGoR algorithm was used to compute generation probabilities of clones in paired pre- and post-chemotherapy samples.

This clonotype was sampled from a human donor in good health. Sample: peripheral blood. The V and J segments used are TRBV25-1 and TRBJ2-2. For the CDR3, the sequence is CASSWTDGELFF.